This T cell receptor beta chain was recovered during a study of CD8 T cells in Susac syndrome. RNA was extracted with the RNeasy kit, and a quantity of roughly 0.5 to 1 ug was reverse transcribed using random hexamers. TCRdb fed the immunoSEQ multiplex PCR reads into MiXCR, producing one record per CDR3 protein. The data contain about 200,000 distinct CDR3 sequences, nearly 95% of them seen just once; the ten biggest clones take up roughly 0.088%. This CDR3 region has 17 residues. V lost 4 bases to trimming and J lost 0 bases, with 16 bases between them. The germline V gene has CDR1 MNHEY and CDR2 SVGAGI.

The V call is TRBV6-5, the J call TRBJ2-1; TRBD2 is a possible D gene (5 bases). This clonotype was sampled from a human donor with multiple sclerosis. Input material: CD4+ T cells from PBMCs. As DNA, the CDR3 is TGTGCCAGCAGTTTGGGGTGGACGGGGAGCTCCTACAATGAGCAGTTCTTC. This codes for CASSLGWTGSSYNEQFF.